The rows below give T cell receptor beta chains drawn from one sample of a study of blood T cell repertoires in COVID-19. Assay: immunoSEQ multiplex PCR; the TCRdb copy retains only in-frame clones and omits some. Of about 110,000 clones in the sample, just over 85% are singletons; the top ten hold 2.4%. Sample: peripheral blood. The origin of the receptors is a human donor in a cohort sampled during active COVID-19. The CDR3 runs from the conserved cysteine through the conserved F or W. A D gene is named only where the DNA matches it firmly. The size of a clone is reported for some rows only, either as once, few or many, or as a class for expanded clones.

CDR3 protein: CASSLTGNSYEQYF
CDR3 DNA: TGTGCCAGCAGCTTGACAGGGAACTCCTACGAGCAGTACTTC
clone size: -
V gene: TRBV11-2
D gene: TRBD1
CDR3 length: 14
J gene: TRBJ2-7

CDR3 protein: CASRTGRSGGYNEQFF
CDR3 DNA: TGTGCCAGCAGGACGGGGCGGAGCGGGGGCTACAATGAGCAGTTCTTC
clone size: -
V gene: TRBV21-1
D gene: -
CDR3 length: 16
J gene: TRBJ2-1

CDR3 protein: CASSYSETNYGYTF
CDR3 DNA: TGTGCCAGCAGTTACAGCGAAACTAACTATGGCTACACCTTC
clone size: -
V gene: TRBV6-5
D gene: -
CDR3 length: 14
J gene: TRBJ1-2

CDR3 protein: CASIPQGQPNEKLFF
CDR3 DNA: TGTGCCAGTATTCCTCAGGGACAGCCTAATGAAAAACTGTTTTTT
clone size: -
V gene: TRBV19
D gene: TRBD1
CDR3 length: 15
J gene: TRBJ1-4

CDR3 protein: CATGGTTRTDTQYF
CDR3 DNA: TGTGCCACCGGCGGGACCACCAGGACAGATACGCAGTATTTT
clone size: -
V gene: TRBV15
D gene: -
CDR3 length: 14
J gene: TRBJ2-3

CDR3 protein: CASTRSGTVNNEQFF
CDR3 DNA: TGTGCCAGCACCCGAAGTGGGACTGTCAACAATGAGCAGTTCTTC
clone size: -
V gene: TRBV2
D gene: -
CDR3 length: 15
J gene: TRBJ2-1

CDR3 protein: CASSPYGEGYTF
CDR3 DNA: TGTGCCAGCAGTCCCTATGGAGAGGGCTACACCTTC
clone size: -
V gene: TRBV12-3/TRBV12-4
D gene: -
CDR3 length: 12
J gene: TRBJ1-2

CDR3 protein: CASSQDSETGDYTGELFF
CDR3 DNA: TGCGCCAGCAGCCAAGATTCCGAGACAGGGGACTACACCGGGGAGCTGTTTTTT
clone size: -
V gene: TRBV4-1
D gene: TRBD1
CDR3 length: 18
J gene: TRBJ2-2

CDR3 protein: CATSSEEGRQPQHF
CDR3 DNA: TGTGCCACCAGCAGCGAAGAGGGGAGGCAGCCCCAGCATTTT
clone size: -
V gene: TRBV15
D gene: -
CDR3 length: 14
J gene: TRBJ1-5

CDR3 protein: CSVEDLAESSNYGYTF
CDR3 DNA: TGCAGCGTTGAAGACTTGGCGGAATCTTCTAACTATGGCTACACCTTC
clone size: -
V gene: TRBV29-1
D gene: -
CDR3 length: 16
J gene: TRBJ1-2

CDR3 protein: CAAGQGAYYGYTF
CDR3 DNA: TGTGCCGCCGGACAGGGGGCGTACTATGGCTACACCTTC
clone size: once
V gene: TRBV6-5
D gene: TRBD1
CDR3 length: 13
J gene: TRBJ1-2

CDR3 protein: CASSRDLGIQETQYF
CDR3 DNA: TGTGCCAGCAGCCGGGACTTGGGGATCCAAGAGACCCAGTACTTC
clone size: once
V gene: TRBV5-4
D gene: -
CDR3 length: 15
J gene: TRBJ2-5

CDR3 protein: CASSVDGRRETQYF
CDR3 DNA: TGTGCCAGCAGCGTAGACGGGAGGAGGGAGACCCAGTACTTC
clone size: -
V gene: TRBV9
D gene: TRBD2
CDR3 length: 14
J gene: TRBJ2-5

CDR3 protein: CASSLWSGDRSAEAFF
CDR3 DNA: TGTGCCAGCAGCTTGTGGAGTGGCGACAGATCAGCTGAAGCTTTCTTT
clone size: -
V gene: TRBV5-4
D gene: -
CDR3 length: 16
J gene: TRBJ1-1

CDR3 protein: CASSDPWASEAFF
CDR3 DNA: TGCGCCAGCAGCGACCCTTGGGCATCTGAAGCTTTCTTT
clone size: once
V gene: TRBV10-2
D gene: -
CDR3 length: 13
J gene: TRBJ1-1

CDR3 protein: CASSLGGRAYEQYF
CDR3 DNA: TGTGCCAGCAGCCTTGGTGGGAGGGCCTACGAGCAGTACTTC
clone size: -
V gene: TRBV3-1/TRBV3-2
D gene: TRBD2
CDR3 length: 14
J gene: TRBJ2-7

CDR3 protein: CASSLGKTSGGYNEQFF
CDR3 DNA: TGCGCCAGCAGCTTGGGAAAGACTAGCGGGGGCTACAATGAGCAGTTCTTC
clone size: -
V gene: TRBV5-1
D gene: TRBD2
CDR3 length: 17
J gene: TRBJ2-1

CDR3 protein: CASSVGKGGWGNIQYF
CDR3 DNA: TGTGCCAGCAGCGTAGGGAAAGGGGGCTGGGGAAACATTCAGTACTTC
clone size: -
V gene: TRBV9
D gene: TRBD1
CDR3 length: 16
J gene: TRBJ2-4

CDR3 protein: CASTRLAEDTQYF
CDR3 DNA: TGTGCCAGCACGAGACTAGCGGAAGATACGCAGTATTTT
clone size: -
V gene: TRBV6-6
D gene: TRBD2
CDR3 length: 13
J gene: TRBJ2-3

CDR3 protein: CASSSRSGGRETGELFF
CDR3 DNA: TGTGCCAGCAGTTCCCGTTCTGGCGGGAGGGAGACCGGGGAGCTGTTTTTT
clone size: -
V gene: TRBV27
D gene: TRBD2
CDR3 length: 17
J gene: TRBJ2-2

CDR3 protein: CASSSPMGQGTLGNTIYF
CDR3 DNA: TGTGCCAGTAGTTCGCCGATGGGACAGGGAACTCTTGGAAACACCATATATTTT
clone size: -
V gene: TRBV19
D gene: TRBD1
CDR3 length: 18
J gene: TRBJ1-3

CDR3 protein: CASGGTGIYNEQFF
CDR3 DNA: TGTGCCAGCGGGGGGACAGGGATTTACAATGAGCAGTTCTTC
clone size: once
V gene: TRBV7-8
D gene: TRBD1
CDR3 length: 14
J gene: TRBJ2-1

CDR3 protein: CASSLEGRGTGELFF
CDR3 DNA: TGTGCCAGCAGCTTGGAGGGAAGGGGTACCGGGGAGCTGTTTTTT
clone size: -
V gene: TRBV5-5
D gene: -
CDR3 length: 15
J gene: TRBJ2-2

CDR3 protein: CSASLKRGLTSYEQYF
CDR3 DNA: TGCAGTGCTAGTCTCAAGCGCGGGCTCACCTCCTACGAGCAGTACTTC
clone size: once
V gene: TRBV20-1
D gene: -
CDR3 length: 16
J gene: TRBJ2-7

CDR3 protein: CSVRVDQETQYF
CDR3 DNA: TGCAGCGTTCGAGTTGACCAAGAGACCCAGTACTTC
clone size: -
V gene: TRBV29-1
D gene: -
CDR3 length: 12
J gene: TRBJ2-5

CDR3 protein: CASSLPRGYQETQYF
CDR3 DNA: TGTGCCAGCAGCCTACCTCGGGGATACCAAGAGACCCAGTACTTC
clone size: -
V gene: TRBV3-1/TRBV3-2
D gene: -
CDR3 length: 15
J gene: TRBJ2-5

CDR3 protein: CASSVDGSSTGELFF
CDR3 DNA: TGTGCCAGCAGCGTAGACGGGAGTAGCACCGGGGAGCTGTTTTTT
clone size: few
V gene: TRBV9
D gene: -
CDR3 length: 15
J gene: TRBJ2-2

CDR3 protein: CASSFRASGFSKAYEQYF
CDR3 DNA: TGCGCCAGCAGCTTCCGGGCTAGCGGGTTCAGCAAAGCCTACGAGCAGTACTTC
clone size: -
V gene: TRBV5-1
D gene: TRBD2
CDR3 length: 18
J gene: TRBJ2-7

CDR3 protein: CASSFQPGINEQFF
CDR3 DNA: TGCGCCAGCAGCTTTCAGCCGGGAATTAATGAGCAGTTCTTC
clone size: -
V gene: TRBV5-1
D gene: -
CDR3 length: 14
J gene: TRBJ2-1

CDR3 protein: CASSYGDSYNSPLHF
CDR3 DNA: TGTGCCAGCAGTTACGGGGACAGCTATAATTCACCCCTCCACTTT
clone size: few
V gene: TRBV6-5
D gene: TRBD1
CDR3 length: 15
J gene: TRBJ1-6

CDR3 protein: CASSLGLAGFTDTQYF
CDR3 DNA: TGTGCCAGCAGTCTGGGACTAGCGGGATTCACAGATACGCAGTATTTT
clone size: -
V gene: TRBV7-9
D gene: TRBD2
CDR3 length: 16
J gene: TRBJ2-3